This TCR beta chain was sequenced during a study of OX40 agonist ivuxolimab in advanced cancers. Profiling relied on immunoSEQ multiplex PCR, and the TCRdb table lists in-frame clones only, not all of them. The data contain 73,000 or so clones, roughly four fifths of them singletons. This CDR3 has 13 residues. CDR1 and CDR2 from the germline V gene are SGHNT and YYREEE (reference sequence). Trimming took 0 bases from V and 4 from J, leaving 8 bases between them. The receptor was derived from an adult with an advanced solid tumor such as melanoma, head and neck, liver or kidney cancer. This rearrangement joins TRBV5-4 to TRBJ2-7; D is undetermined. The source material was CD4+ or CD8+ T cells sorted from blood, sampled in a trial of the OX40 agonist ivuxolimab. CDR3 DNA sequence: TGTGCCAGCAGCTTGGTCGGTCGGTACGAGCAGTACGTC. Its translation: CASSLVGRYEQYV.